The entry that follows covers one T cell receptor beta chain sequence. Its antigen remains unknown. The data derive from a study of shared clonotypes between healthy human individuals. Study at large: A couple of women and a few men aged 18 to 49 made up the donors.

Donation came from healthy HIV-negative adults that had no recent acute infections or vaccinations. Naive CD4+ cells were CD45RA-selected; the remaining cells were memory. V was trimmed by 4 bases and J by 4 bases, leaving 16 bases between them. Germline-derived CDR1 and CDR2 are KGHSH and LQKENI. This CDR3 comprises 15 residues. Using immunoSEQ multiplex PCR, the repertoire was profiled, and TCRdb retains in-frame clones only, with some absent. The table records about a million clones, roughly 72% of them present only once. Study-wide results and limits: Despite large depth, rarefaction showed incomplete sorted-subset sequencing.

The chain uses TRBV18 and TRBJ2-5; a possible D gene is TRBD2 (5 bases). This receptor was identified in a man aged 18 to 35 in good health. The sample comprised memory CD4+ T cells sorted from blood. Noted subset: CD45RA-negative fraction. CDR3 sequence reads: CASSRADSGIETQYF. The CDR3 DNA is TGTGCCAGCTCACGGGCGGACTCCGGGATAGAGACCCAGTACTTC. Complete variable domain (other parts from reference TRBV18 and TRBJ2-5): NAGVMQNPRHLVRRRGQEARLRCSPMKGHSHVYWYRQLPEEGLKFMVYLQKENIIDESGMPKERFSAEFPKEGPSILRIQQVVRGDSAAYFCASSRADSGIETQYFGPGTRLLVL.